A selection of T cell receptor beta chains follows, all from one sample in a study of monozygotic twins with inflammatory bowel disease. TCRdb reprocessed the 5' RACE reads, keeping one entry per CDR3 protein, no DNA. The specimen's table records roughly 160,000 distinct CDR3 sequences. Sequenced input: blood. All receptors come from a human donor with ulcerative colitis or Crohn's disease, or a healthy co-twin of an affected twin (not recorded which). Both conserved end residues are part of each CDR3.

v_gene: TRBV20-1
j_gene: TRBJ1-2
CDR3aa: CSAPSDSANYGYTF

v_gene: TRBV2
j_gene: TRBJ1-4
CDR3aa: CASSEVSGGEKLFF

v_gene: TRBV9
j_gene: TRBJ2-1
CDR3aa: CASSPYRDRGGNEQFF

v_gene: TRBV12-3/TRBV12-4
j_gene: TRBJ1-1
CDR3aa: CASSSSISEAFF

v_gene: TRBV7-6
j_gene: TRBJ1-6
CDR3aa: CASSSSTVSPLHF

v_gene: TRBV20-1
j_gene: TRBJ2-7
CDR3aa: CSLPGLADYEQYF

v_gene: TRBV5-1
j_gene: TRBJ2-7
CDR3aa: CASSLAVGDATEQYF

v_gene: TRBV11-2
j_gene: TRBJ2-5
CDR3aa: CASSPVIVGTQYF

v_gene: TRBV19
j_gene: TRBJ2-7
CDR3aa: CASTTGQGENYEQYF

v_gene: TRBV30
j_gene: TRBJ2-7
CDR3aa: CAWKGPLYNEGYF

v_gene: TRBV12-3/TRBV12-4
j_gene: TRBJ1-1
CDR3aa: CASSPWTGGYTEAFF

v_gene: TRBV5-1
j_gene: TRBJ2-7
CDR3aa: CASSLRTSGSYEQYF

v_gene: TRBV14
j_gene: TRBJ2-1
CDR3aa: CASSQLGSGAYNEQFF

v_gene: TRBV7-6
j_gene: TRBJ2-3
CDR3aa: CASSLGLAGTDTQYF

v_gene: TRBV5-1
j_gene: TRBJ1-1
CDR3aa: CASRGFGADTEAFF

v_gene: TRBV5-1
j_gene: TRBJ1-1
CDR3aa: CASSIWTGDTEAFF

v_gene: TRBV7-2
j_gene: TRBJ2-5
CDR3aa: CASSLRTTSGAETQYF

v_gene: TRBV28
j_gene: TRBJ1-2
CDR3aa: CASSLSGPRTYGYTF

v_gene: TRBV6-5
j_gene: TRBJ1-3
CDR3aa: CASSYWGQRLSGNTIYF

v_gene: TRBV5-1
j_gene: TRBJ2-7
CDR3aa: CASSSNPTGKYEQYF

v_gene: TRBV5-1
j_gene: TRBJ2-7
CDR3aa: CASSPGAVTSYEQYF

v_gene: TRBV7-8
j_gene: TRBJ2-1
CDR3aa: CASSRTRGLSFDEQFF

v_gene: TRBV11-2
j_gene: TRBJ2-5
CDR3aa: CASSLDNPGEETQYF

v_gene: TRBV6-1
j_gene: TRBJ1-5
CDR3aa: CASSPGQGRGYNQPQHF

v_gene: TRBV6-5
j_gene: TRBJ1-6
CDR3aa: CASSYSFPQGGSSSLHF

v_gene: TRBV5-1
j_gene: TRBJ1-4
CDR3aa: CASSLGRPNEKLFF

v_gene: TRBV27
j_gene: TRBJ2-2
CDR3aa: CASSIDPIVGELFF

v_gene: TRBV12-2
j_gene: TRBJ1-1
CDR3aa: CASRFGEGSVLCTEAFF

v_gene: TRBV15
j_gene: TRBJ2-7
CDR3aa: CATSVNLGHGYEQYF

v_gene: TRBV27
j_gene: TRBJ1-2
CDR3aa: CASSPLTRNYGYTF

v_gene: TRBV12-3/TRBV12-4
j_gene: TRBJ1-1
CDR3aa: CVSSKGWDTEAFF

v_gene: TRBV12-3/TRBV12-4
j_gene: TRBJ1-2
CDR3aa: CASSLDRVVGYTF

v_gene: TRBV5-1
j_gene: TRBJ2-2
CDR3aa: CASSLRTETGGGTPGELFF

v_gene: TRBV7-2
j_gene: TRBJ2-3
CDR3aa: CASSRDGTDTQYF

v_gene: TRBV4-3
j_gene: TRBJ2-7
CDR3aa: CASSQDLGLAVYEQYF

v_gene: TRBV7-6
j_gene: TRBJ1-4
CDR3aa: CASSLDRGHEKLFF

v_gene: TRBV5-6
j_gene: TRBJ1-2
CDR3aa: CASSVTSNYGYTF

v_gene: TRBV6-2/TRBV6-3
j_gene: TRBJ2-3
CDR3aa: CASSESGYTDTQYF

v_gene: TRBV7-2
j_gene: TRBJ2-7
CDR3aa: CASSFRTSGRSEQYF

v_gene: TRBV7-2
j_gene: TRBJ1-5
CDR3aa: CASSLIFRGLEPQHF

v_gene: TRBV20-1
j_gene: TRBJ2-7
CDR3aa: CSASLGIINEQYF

v_gene: TRBV2
j_gene: TRBJ1-5
CDR3aa: CASSDRRVSNQPQHF